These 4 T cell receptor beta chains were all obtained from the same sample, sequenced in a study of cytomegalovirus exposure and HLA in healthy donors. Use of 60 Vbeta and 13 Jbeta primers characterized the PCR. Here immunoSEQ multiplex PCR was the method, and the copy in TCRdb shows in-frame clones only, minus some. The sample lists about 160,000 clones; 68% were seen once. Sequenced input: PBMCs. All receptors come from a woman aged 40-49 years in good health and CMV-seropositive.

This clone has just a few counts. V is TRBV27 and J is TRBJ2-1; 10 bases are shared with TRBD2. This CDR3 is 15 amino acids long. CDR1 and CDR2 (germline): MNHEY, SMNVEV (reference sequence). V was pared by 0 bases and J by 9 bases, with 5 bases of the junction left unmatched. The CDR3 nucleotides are TGTGCCAGCAGTTTATCTCTAGCGGGAGCGGGTGAGCAGTTCTTC. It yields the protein CASSLSLAGAGEQFF.

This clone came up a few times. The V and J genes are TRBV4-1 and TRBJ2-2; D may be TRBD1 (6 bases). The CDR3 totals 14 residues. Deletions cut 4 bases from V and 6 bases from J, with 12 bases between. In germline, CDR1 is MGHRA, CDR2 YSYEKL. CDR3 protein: CASSRDNQAGELFF. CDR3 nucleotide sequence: TGCGCCAGCAGCCGGGACAATCAGGCCGGGGAGCTGTTTTTT.

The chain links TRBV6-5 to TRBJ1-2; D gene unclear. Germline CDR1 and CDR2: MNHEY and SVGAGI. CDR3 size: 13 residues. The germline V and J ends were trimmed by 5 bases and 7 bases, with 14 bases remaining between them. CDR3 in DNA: TGTGCCAGCAGTCACCCCCCCGCGGGTGGCTACACCTTC. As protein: CASSHPPAGGYTF.

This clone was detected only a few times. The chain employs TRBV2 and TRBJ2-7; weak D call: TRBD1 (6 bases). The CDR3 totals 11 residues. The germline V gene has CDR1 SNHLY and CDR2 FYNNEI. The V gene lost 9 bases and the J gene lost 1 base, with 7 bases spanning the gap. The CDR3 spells CASGQSYEQYF. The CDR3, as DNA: TGTGCCAGTGGACAGTCCTACGAGCAGTACTTC.